Shown below are 9 T cell receptor beta chains from a single sample sequenced in a study of blood T cell repertoires in COVID-19. Clones were read by immunoSEQ multiplex PCR, and TCRdb kept only the in-frame ones, dropping some. The data show 100,000 or so clones, around 88% seen once. The specimen sequenced was peripheral blood. Receptors were obtained from a human donor in a cohort sampled during active COVID-19.

J is TRBJ2-1 and V is TRBV5-6; D may be TRBD1 (7 bases). CDR1 and CDR2 from the germline V gene are SGHDT and YYEEEE. Trimming removed 1 base at V and 0 bases at J, with 11 bases between. The CDR3 has 16 amino acids. CDR3 in amino acids: CASSLRQGGSYNEQFF. CDR3 in DNA: TGTGCCAGCAGCTTGCGGCAGGGGGGCTCCTACAATGAGCAGTTCTTC.

The chain employs TRBV15 and TRBJ1-2; 7 bases are shared with TRBD1. The CDR3 extends over 13 amino acids. Germline assignment: CDR1 LNHNV and CDR2 YYDKDF (reference sequence). With 2 bases clipped from V and 6 bases from J, the junction kept 3 bases outside the gene matches. CDR3 loop: CATSRRQGDGYTF. In DNA form, the CDR3 reads TGTGCCACCAGCAGAAGACAGGGCGATGGCTACACCTTC. The complete variable domain, with remaining parts taken from reference TRBV15 and TRBJ1-2, reads DAMVIQNPRYQVTQFGKPVTLSCSQTLNHNVMYWYQQKSSQAPKLLFHYYDKDFNNEADTPDNFQSRRPNTSFCFLDIRSPGLGDTAMYLCATSRRQGDGYTFGSGTRLTVV.

The chain joins TRBV11-2 to TRBJ2-1; no clear D gene. CDR3 length: 14 residues. The germline gives CDR1 SGHAT, CDR2 FQNNGV. V was trimmed by 4 bases and J by 3 bases, leaving 10 bases between them. The chain's CDR3 is CASSYSTVYNEQFF. For the CDR3, the DNA is TGTGCCAGCAGCTACTCCACGGTCTACAATGAGCAGTTCTTC. Full variable domain (missing parts from reference TRBV11-2 and TRBJ2-1): EAGVAQSPRYKIIEKRQSVAFWCNPISGHATLYWYQQILGQGPKLLIQFQNNGVVDDSQLPKDRFSAERLKGVDSTLKIQPAKLEDSAVYLCASSYSTVYNEQFFGPGTRLTVL.

V is TRBV18 and J is TRBJ1-4, with D hard to call. The V gene's germline CDR1 is KGHSH and CDR2 LQKENI. The CDR3 runs to 16 residues. Between the trimmed V and J ends, which lost 3 bases and 0 bases, there was a span of 11 bases. The chain's CDR3 is CASSPVLGATNEKLFF. DNA of the CDR3: TGTGCCAGCTCACCTGTTCTGGGAGCAACTAATGAAAAACTGTTTTTT.

The rearrangement links TRBV13 to TRBJ1-3; D remains ambiguous. The CDR3 is 15 residues long. Trimming removed 0 bases from V and 2 bases from J, with 8 bases in between. The V gene's germline CDR1 is PRHDT and CDR2 FYEKMQ (reference sequence). The CDR3 sequence is CASSLGRFAGNTIYF. CDR3 nucleotides: TGTGCCAGCAGCTTAGGGCGGTTCGCTGGAAACACCATATATTTT.

V usage is TRBV9 and J usage is TRBJ2-1, with D unclear. This CDR3 is built from 13 residues. Germline V lookup: CDR1 SGDLS, CDR2 YYNGEE. Trimming pared 0 bases from V and 12 bases from J, leaving 13 bases between. Here the CDR3 DNA reads TGTGCCAGCAGCGTAGAGCCTAGGTCCAGGCAGTTCTTC. This gives the protein CASSVEPRSRQFF.

The J gene is TRBJ2-2, the V gene TRBV30; 8 bases agree with TRBD1. V was clipped by 0 bases and J by 3 bases; unmatched bases: 3. The CDR3 has 15 amino acids. CDR1 and CDR2 from the germline V gene are GTSNPN and SVGIG (reference sequence). CDR3 in DNA: TGTGCCTGGAGTGTACGGGGACAGGACACCGGGGAGCTGTTTTTT. It codes for CAWSVRGQDTGELFF.

The chain employs TRBV5-1 and TRBJ2-5; 10 bases map to TRBD2. Germline loops: CDR1 SGHRS, CDR2 YFSETQ. The length of the CDR3 is 17 residues. J gave up 5 bases and V 1 base, and 11 bases lay outside the gene matches. CDR3 coding DNA: TGCGCCAGCAGCTTGCCTCTATCTAGCGGGAGTTCGGAGACCCAGTACTTC. The encoded protein is CASSLPLSSGSSETQYF.

The V and J genes are TRBV28 and TRBJ2-1, with TRBD2 as a possible D gene (5 bases). Germline CDR1 is MDHEN and CDR2 is SYDVKM. Trimming removed 5 bases from V and 10 bases from J, with 18 bases in between. The CDR3 totals 14 residues. The CDR3: CASSTWESGGEQFF. In nucleotides, the CDR3 is TGTGCCAGCAGTACCTGGGAAAGTGGAGGAGAGCAGTTCTTC.